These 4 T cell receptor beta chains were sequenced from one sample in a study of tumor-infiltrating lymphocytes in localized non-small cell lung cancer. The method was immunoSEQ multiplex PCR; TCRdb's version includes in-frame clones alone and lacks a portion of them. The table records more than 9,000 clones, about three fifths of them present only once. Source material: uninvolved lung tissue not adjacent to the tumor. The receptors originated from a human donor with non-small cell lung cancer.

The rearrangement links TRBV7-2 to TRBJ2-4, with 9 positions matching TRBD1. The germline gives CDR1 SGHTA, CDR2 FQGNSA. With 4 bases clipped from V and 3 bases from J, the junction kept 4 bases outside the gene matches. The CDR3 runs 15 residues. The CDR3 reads CASSSGTGFKNIQYF. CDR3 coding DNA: TGTGCCAGCAGCTCCGGGACAGGGTTCAAAAACATTCAGTACTTC.

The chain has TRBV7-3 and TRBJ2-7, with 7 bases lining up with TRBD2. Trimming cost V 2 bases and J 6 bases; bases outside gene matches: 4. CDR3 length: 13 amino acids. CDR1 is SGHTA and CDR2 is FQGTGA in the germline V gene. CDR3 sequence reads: CASSLVGGFEQYF. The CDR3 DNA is TGTGCCAGCAGCTTAGTGGGGGGGTTCGAGCAGTACTTC.

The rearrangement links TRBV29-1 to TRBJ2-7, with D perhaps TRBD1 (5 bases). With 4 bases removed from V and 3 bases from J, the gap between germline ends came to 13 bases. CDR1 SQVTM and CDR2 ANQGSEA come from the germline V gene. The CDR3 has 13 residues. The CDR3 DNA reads TGCAGCGTTGGGAAGGGGCAGGGCTACGAGCAGTACTTC. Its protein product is CSVGKGQGYEQYF.

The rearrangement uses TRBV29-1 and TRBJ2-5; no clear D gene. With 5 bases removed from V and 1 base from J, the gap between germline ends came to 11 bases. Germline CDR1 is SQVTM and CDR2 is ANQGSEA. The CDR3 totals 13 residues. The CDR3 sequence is CSVQRSFQETQYF. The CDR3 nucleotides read TGCAGCGTTCAGAGGTCTTTCCAAGAGACCCAGTACTTC.